This T cell receptor (beta chain) was captured in a study of T cell repertoires in cytomegalovirus infection. Across the whole study: In the study, CMV epitopes included recently identified HLA-C-restricted and well-studied HLA-B-restricted ones.

TCRdb used MiXCR to reprocess the reads, holding one entry per CDR3 protein. The sample includes around 360,000 distinct CDR3 sequences, around a third of them seen just once. From germline, CDR1 is MDHEN and CDR2 SYDVKM. CDR3 length equals 13 residues. V was cut by 7 bases and J by 5 bases, with 12 bases left in between. This clonotype was seen ten or more times. As yet, its antigen is unknown. This receptor was taken from a human donor in good health (CMV status not recorded). Some clones in this sample may be carry-over from other donors' samples. Source: cultured PBMCs, taken from culture after CMV antigen stimulation. This chain links TRBV28 with TRBJ2-1, with D possibly matching TRBD2 (6 bases). The CDR3 bases are TGTGCCAGCAATCCGGGAGCCAACAATGAGCAGTTCTTC. Its protein product is CASNPGANNEQFF.